This T cell receptor (beta chain) was sequenced for a study of blood T cell repertoires in COVID-19. This clone was detected once. This CDR3 has 16 amino acids. CDR1 LGHNT and CDR2 FRNRAP come from the germline V gene. The germline V and J ends were trimmed by 1 base and 4 bases, with 13 bases remaining between them. Sequenced by immunoSEQ multiplex PCR; TCRdb stores in-frame clones only, minus some. The data hold about 300,000 clones, with 80% to 90% observed a single time. Study members were between about 18 and 95 years old and lived in approximately 25 US regions. Participant reports of clinical history set cohort assignment.

This TCR derives from a man under 40 who had recovered from COVID-19. This chain connects TRBV12-5 to TRBJ1-4; D possibly corresponds to TRBD1 (6 bases). Sequencing was performed on PBMCs or T cells enriched from blood (not recorded which). The CDR3 DNA is TGTGCTAGTGGTTTGGATAGAGGACAGATTAATGAAAAACTGTTTTTT. It is translated as CASGLDRGQINEKLFF.